The 5 T cell receptor beta chains presented below share a single source sample, sequenced in a study of shared clonotypes between healthy human individuals. The assay was immunoSEQ multiplex PCR, and TCRdb's table has in-frame clones only and misses some. The table shows under 130,000 clones, with roughly 66% occurring only once. Source material: memory CD8+ T cells sorted from blood. The subset here: CD45RO+ cells pooled with CCR7-negative TemRA cells. These receptors were taken from a woman younger than 45 in good health.

The rearrangement joins TRBV15 to TRBJ2-3; 7 bases align to TRBD2. V dropped 11 bases and J dropped 2; count of bases not matched to a gene: 10. Germline CDR1 reads LNHNV; CDR2 reads YYDKDF (reference sequence). The CDR3 is made up of 14 amino acids. The CDR3 region is CASHSGRDTDTQYF. In DNA form, the CDR3 reads TGTGCCTCTCATAGCGGGCGAGACACAGATACGCAGTATTTT.

By sample fraction, this clone is medium-sized. The gene calls are TRBV6-4 and TRBJ2-2; 7 bases agree with TRBD2. Trimming at V came to 1 base and at J to 1 base, leaving 9 bases not matched to a gene. Germline CDR1 is MRHNA and CDR2 is SNTAGT. This CDR3 is built from 18 residues. The CDR3 here is CASSDFGLAGENTGELFF. The CDR3 DNA reads as TGTGCCAGCAGTGACTTTGGGCTGGCGGGAGAGAACACCGGGGAGCTGTTTTTT.

The chain employs TRBV28 and TRBJ2-7, with 10 bases identical to TRBD2. V shed 5 bases, J shed 3 bases, and the junction held 1 base outside the gene matches. This CDR3 spans 13 amino acids. In germline, CDR1 is MDHEN, CDR2 SYDVKM. CDR3 bases: TGTGCCAGCAGTACTAGCGGGGTCTACGAGCAGTACTTC. Translated: CASSTSGVYEQYF.

V is TRBV6-5 and J is TRBJ2-1, with TRBD2 identical over 7 bases. The trim removed 4 bases at V and 7 bases at J, leaving 4 bases unmatched. CDR1 and CDR2 (germline): MNHEY, SVGAGI. CDR3 length: 13 amino acids. CDR3 region: CASSSTSANEQFF. The CDR3 region has the DNA TGTGCCAGCAGTTCCACTAGCGCAAATGAGCAGTTCTTC.

This clone came up a few times. V gene TRBV25-1 combines with J gene TRBJ2-3, with D possibly being TRBD2 (5 bases). CDR1 and CDR2 from the germline V gene are MGHDK and SYGVNS. The V gene lost 1 base and the J gene lost 2 bases, with 16 bases spanning the gap. The CDR3 is 17 amino acids. The CDR3 sequence is CASSESGLLRDTDTQYF. DNA for the CDR3: TGTGCCAGCAGTGAATCGGGCCTCCTCCGGGACACAGATACGCAGTATTTT.